The entry below gives a single T cell receptor (beta chain) sequence along with its context. This clone was seen a single time. No antigen is known for it. No base-level quality is on record; no much larger clone is a single base apart. TCRbeta CDR3 regions were amplified from genomic DNA by means of the immunoSEQ Assay, a bias-controlled multiplex PCR. As for the original processing: Within the assay, amplification of reference gene primers was used to estimate how many nucleated cells each sample contained. Sequence reads were collapsed and filtered to measure the absolute abundance of every unique TCRbeta CDR3 rearrangement. Productive Simpson clonality was computed per sample as the square root of Simpson's diversity index over productive rearrangements. TCRdb mirrors the immuneACCESS table, restricted to in-frame sequences. Some clones are absent from its copies; in checked studies, under half trace to an unresolved V gene, and the reason for the others is unknown. V, J and clone size are those of that table, while D and trimming were read from the DNA. This sample is represented by roughly 190,000 clones; around four fifths of them were singletons. The ten largest clones represent about a fifth of the sample.

This sample stems from a study of blood T cell repertoires in COVID-19 (TCRdb year 2020). With respect to the entire study: Samples from collaborators originated in the United States, Italy and Spain and spanned both the acute and convalescent phases of COVID-19. A de-identified subject ID, COVID-19 status, age in years and sex were almost always included in the sample metadata. Deeply sampled blood TCRbeta repertoires from subjects exposed to, actively infected with, or recovered from COVID-19 were included in the dataset. HLA class I and class II types, where available, came from metadata supplied by the sample provider rather than from assay-based typing. The repertoires were made available in a free public database intended to serve as a resource for research on the immune response to SARS-CoV-2. Samples came from the ongoing ImmuneRACE study (first 160 participants) plus 1,254 subjects from 6 global collaborators. The prospective study material was composed of cDNA or gDNA derived from T cells, B-cell-depleted T cells, or PBMCs. Summary of the overall study and its limitations: How much clinical and demographic metadata was included differed by source and by participant, and the metadata was provided uncurated.

The germline V gene provides CDR1 SGDLS and CDR2 YYNGEE. The CDR3 measures 14 amino acids from cysteine to phenylalanine. Just CDR3 DNA is preserved here, 42 bases in frame from base 1. The germline ends are 12 bases apart after V is trimmed by 0 bases and J by 8 bases. Whole blood was collected in K2EDTA tubes by collaborating institutions according to the institutions' own protocols. Collaborator samples were shipped for TCRbeta analysis as frozen whole blood, isolated PBMCs, or DNA extracted from either sample type. Recombination connected TRBV9 to TRBJ2-1; TRBD1 is possibly the D segment (7 matching bases). The receptor was derived from a human donor in a cohort sampled during active COVID-19. Sequencing used peripheral blood. The sequenced DNA: TGTGCCAGCAGCGTAGCAGGGGGGCGGGATGAGCAGTTCTTC. Its translation is CASSVAGGRDEQFF.